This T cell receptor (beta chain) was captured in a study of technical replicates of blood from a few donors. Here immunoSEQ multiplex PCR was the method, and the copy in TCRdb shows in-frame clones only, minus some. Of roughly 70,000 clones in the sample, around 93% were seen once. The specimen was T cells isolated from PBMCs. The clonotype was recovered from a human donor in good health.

The CDR3 reads CASSAGQGANEQYF. The DNA for the CDR3 is TGTGCCAGCAGCGCAGGACAGGGGGCGAACGAGCAGTACTTC. The chain couples TRBV9 to TRBJ2-7, with TRBD1 matching 11 bases. Germline lookup yields CDR1 SGDLS and CDR2 YYNGEE. Trimming took 3 bases from V and 5 from J; bases not matched to a gene: 4. The CDR3 is 14 amino acids.